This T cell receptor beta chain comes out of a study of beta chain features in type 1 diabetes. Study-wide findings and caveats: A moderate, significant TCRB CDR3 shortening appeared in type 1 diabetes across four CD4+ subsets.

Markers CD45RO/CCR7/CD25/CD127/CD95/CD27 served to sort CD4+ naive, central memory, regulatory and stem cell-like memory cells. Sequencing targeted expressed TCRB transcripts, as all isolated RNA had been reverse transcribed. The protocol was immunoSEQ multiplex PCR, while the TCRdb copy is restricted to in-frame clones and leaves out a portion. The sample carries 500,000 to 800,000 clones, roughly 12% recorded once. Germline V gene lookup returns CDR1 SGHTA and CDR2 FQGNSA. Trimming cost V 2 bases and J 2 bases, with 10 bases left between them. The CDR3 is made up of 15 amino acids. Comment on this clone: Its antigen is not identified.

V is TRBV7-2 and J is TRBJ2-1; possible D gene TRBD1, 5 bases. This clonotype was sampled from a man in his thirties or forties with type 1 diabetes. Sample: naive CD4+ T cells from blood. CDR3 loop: CASSLSGPTYNEQFF. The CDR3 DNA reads TGTGCCAGCAGCTTATCAGGGCCGACCTACAATGAGCAGTTCTTC.